Listed below are T cell receptor beta chains from one sample, sequenced in a study of glioma-infiltrating T cells after dendritic cell vaccination. Here immunoSEQ multiplex PCR was the method, and the copy in TCRdb shows in-frame clones only, minus some. The repertoire holds fewer than 90,000 clones, with 83% as singletons. Sequences were derived from blood, sampled after dendritic cell vaccination. These receptors were collected from a human donor with glioblastoma. CDR3s include the opening cysteine and the closing phenylalanine or tryptophan. Each record gives: V gene, J gene, clone size, D gene, CDR3 DNA, CDR3 protein. A D gene is named only where the DNA matches it firmly. Size is omitted from some rows. Given values are once, few, many or a class for expanded clones.

v_call: TRBV5-4
j_call: TRBJ1-3
clone_size: NA
d_call: NA
cdr3_nt: TGTGCCAGCAGCCACGCAGGGGAGGGTGGAAACACCATATATTTT
cdr3_aa: CASSHAGEGGNTIYF

v_call: TRBV5-6
j_call: TRBJ1-4
clone_size: NA
d_call: NA
cdr3_nt: TGTGCCAGCAGCTCTGGACAGCAGGGTAATGAAAAACTGTTTTTT
cdr3_aa: CASSSGQQGNEKLFF

v_call: TRBV5-1
j_call: TRBJ1-2
clone_size: NA
d_call: NA
cdr3_nt: TGCGCCAGCAGTTTAGGATTACAGGCGTATGGCTACACCTTC
cdr3_aa: CASSLGLQAYGYTF

v_call: TRBV7-6
j_call: TRBJ2-7
clone_size: NA
d_call: TRBD1
cdr3_nt: TGTGCCAGCAGCACCGGACAGGGCGACGAGCAGTACTTC
cdr3_aa: CASSTGQGDEQYF

v_call: TRBV5-6
j_call: TRBJ1-6
clone_size: NA
d_call: NA
cdr3_nt: TGTGCCAGCAGCCCGGGACTCGGCAATAATTCACCCCTCCACTTT
cdr3_aa: CASSPGLGNNSPLHF

v_call: TRBV19
j_call: TRBJ2-1
clone_size: few
d_call: NA
cdr3_nt: TGTGCCAGTAGTTCTCAGAACAATGAGCAGTTCTTC
cdr3_aa: CASSSQNNEQFF

v_call: TRBV7-2
j_call: TRBJ1-1
clone_size: NA
d_call: NA
cdr3_nt: TGTGCCAGCAGCTTAGTGGGGGGGAACACTGAAGCTTTCTTT
cdr3_aa: CASSLVGGNTEAFF

v_call: TRBV29-1
j_call: TRBJ1-2
clone_size: NA
d_call: NA
cdr3_nt: TGCAGCGTTGATGTGGCGGAGAGGGACACTGGCTACACCTTC
cdr3_aa: CSVDVAERDTGYTF

v_call: TRBV18
j_call: TRBJ1-1
clone_size: NA
d_call: NA
cdr3_nt: TGTGCCAGCTCGCCACTCGGCGAAGGGGATCCTGAAGCTTTCTTT
cdr3_aa: CASSPLGEGDPEAFF

v_call: TRBV5-1
j_call: TRBJ2-7
clone_size: NA
d_call: TRBD1
cdr3_nt: TGCGCCAGCAGCTTGGTTGGGGACAGGGGTTCCGAGCAGTACTTC
cdr3_aa: CASSLVGDRGSEQYF

v_call: TRBV2
j_call: TRBJ1-2
clone_size: NA
d_call: TRBD1
cdr3_nt: TGTGCCAGCAGTCGGACAGGCGACTATGGCTACACCTTC
cdr3_aa: CASSRTGDYGYTF

v_call: TRBV30
j_call: TRBJ1-6
clone_size: NA
d_call: NA
cdr3_nt: TGTGCCTGGAGTGGCCGAATAGCGAGCTCCTATAATTCACCCCTCCACTTT
cdr3_aa: CAWSGRIASSYNSPLHF

v_call: TRBV7-6
j_call: TRBJ2-2
clone_size: NA
d_call: TRBD2
cdr3_nt: TGTGCCAGCAGCTTTGGGACTATTAAGGCCGGGGAGCTGTTTTTT
cdr3_aa: CASSFGTIKAGELFF

v_call: TRBV4-3
j_call: TRBJ1-2
clone_size: NA
d_call: NA
cdr3_nt: TGCGCCAGCAGCCAAGATTCCGGGGGCTATGGCTACACCTTC
cdr3_aa: CASSQDSGGYGYTF

v_call: TRBV30
j_call: TRBJ2-7
clone_size: NA
d_call: TRBD1
cdr3_nt: TGTGCCTGGAGTGGCGGGACAGGGTCGTATGAGCAGTACTTC
cdr3_aa: CAWSGGTGSYEQYF

v_call: TRBV18
j_call: TRBJ2-7
clone_size: few
d_call: NA
cdr3_nt: TGTGCCAGCTCACCCGCCGACGGCCCCAGGGACGAGCAGTACTTC
cdr3_aa: CASSPADGPRDEQYF

v_call: TRBV5-1
j_call: TRBJ2-7
clone_size: NA
d_call: TRBD1
cdr3_nt: TGCGCCAGCAGCTTGGTGACAGGGTCATACGAGCAGTACTTC
cdr3_aa: CASSLVTGSYEQYF

v_call: TRBV11-1
j_call: TRBJ2-7
clone_size: NA
d_call: NA
cdr3_nt: TGTGCCAGCAGCTTAGCGTTGGGCGGGCCCTACGAGCAGTACTTC
cdr3_aa: CASSLALGGPYEQYF

v_call: TRBV7-3
j_call: TRBJ2-6
clone_size: NA
d_call: NA
cdr3_nt: TGTGCCAGCAGCTCCCCGAGGGGGGGCGAACGGGTTTCTGGGGCCAACGTCCTGACTTTC
cdr3_aa: CASSSPRGGERVSGANVLTF

v_call: TRBV7-2
j_call: TRBJ1-2
clone_size: NA
d_call: TRBD1
cdr3_nt: TGTGCCAGCAGCTTAGGGACAGGCTATGGCTACACCTTC
cdr3_aa: CASSLGTGYGYTF

v_call: TRBV6-5
j_call: TRBJ2-1
clone_size: NA
d_call: TRBD2
cdr3_nt: TGTGCCAGCAGTTACTCGATACTAGCGGGGGGCACTGAGCAGTTCTTC
cdr3_aa: CASSYSILAGGTEQFF

v_call: TRBV2
j_call: TRBJ1-2
clone_size: NA
d_call: TRBD1
cdr3_nt: TGTGCCAGCAGTAGGACAGGGTTAAATGACTATGGCTACACCTTC
cdr3_aa: CASSRTGLNDYGYTF

v_call: TRBV15
j_call: TRBJ1-2
clone_size: few
d_call: NA
cdr3_nt: TGTGCCACCAGCAACAACAGGAATGGCTACACCTTC
cdr3_aa: CATSNNRNGYTF

v_call: TRBV11-3
j_call: TRBJ2-3
clone_size: NA
d_call: NA
cdr3_nt: TGTGCCAGCAGCCTGACTAGTTCCACAGATACGCAGTATTTT
cdr3_aa: CASSLTSSTDTQYF

v_call: TRBV13
j_call: TRBJ2-7
clone_size: NA
d_call: TRBD1
cdr3_nt: TGTGCCAGCAGCTTAGTAGACAGGGAACAGTACTTC
cdr3_aa: CASSLVDREQYF

v_call: TRBV2
j_call: TRBJ1-5
clone_size: NA
d_call: NA
cdr3_nt: TGTGCCAGCACTCTGGAGGGAGTTCAGCCCCAGCATTTT
cdr3_aa: CASTLEGVQPQHF

v_call: TRBV6-6
j_call: TRBJ2-4
clone_size: NA
d_call: NA
cdr3_nt: TGCGCTGGGGGCGGTGCCCTTGGGGCCAAAAACATTCAGTACTTC
cdr3_aa: CAGGGALGAKNIQYF

v_call: TRBV11-2
j_call: TRBJ2-3
clone_size: NA
d_call: NA
cdr3_nt: TGTGCCAGCAGCCACACAGATACGCAGTATTTT
cdr3_aa: CASSHTDTQYF

v_call: TRBV9
j_call: TRBJ1-2
clone_size: NA
d_call: TRBD1
cdr3_nt: TGTGCCAGCAGCGTAGGCCCGGCAGGGGGACAATATGGCTACACCTTC
cdr3_aa: CASSVGPAGGQYGYTF

v_call: TRBV28
j_call: TRBJ2-7
clone_size: NA
d_call: NA
cdr3_nt: TGTGCCAGCAGTTTTATAGCGGGACAGGGCGCCTACGAGCAGTACTTC
cdr3_aa: CASSFIAGQGAYEQYF

v_call: TRBV7-3
j_call: TRBJ1-3
clone_size: NA
d_call: NA
cdr3_nt: TGTGCCAGCAGCTTCAACAGGGGAAACACCATATATTTT
cdr3_aa: CASSFNRGNTIYF

v_call: TRBV15
j_call: TRBJ1-1
clone_size: NA
d_call: NA
cdr3_nt: TGTGCCACCAGCAGAGAAGAGGGGAACACTGAAGCTTTCTTT
cdr3_aa: CATSREEGNTEAFF

v_call: TRBV4-1
j_call: TRBJ2-1
clone_size: NA
d_call: NA
cdr3_nt: TGCGCCAGCAGCCAAGATTGGGGGGGGGCATACAATGAGCAGTTCTTC
cdr3_aa: CASSQDWGGAYNEQFF

v_call: TRBV5-1
j_call: TRBJ1-1
clone_size: NA
d_call: TRBD1
cdr3_nt: TGCGCCAGCAGCTGGGGGGACAGAGGGGACACTGAAGCTTTCTTT
cdr3_aa: CASSWGDRGDTEAFF

v_call: TRBV29-1
j_call: TRBJ1-5
clone_size: NA
d_call: NA
cdr3_nt: TGCAGCGTTCGTAGTGGCAATCAGCCCCAGCATTTT
cdr3_aa: CSVRSGNQPQHF

v_call: TRBV5-6
j_call: TRBJ1-6
clone_size: NA
d_call: NA
cdr3_nt: TGTGCCAGCAGCGTATACCAGGGGTTAGGTTCACCCCTCCACTTT
cdr3_aa: CASSVYQGLGSPLHF

v_call: TRBV9
j_call: TRBJ2-3
clone_size: NA
d_call: NA
cdr3_nt: TGTGCCAGCAGCGTAGAGGGGACTCGGGATGCGCAGTATTTT
cdr3_aa: CASSVEGTRDAQYF

v_call: TRBV5-1
j_call: TRBJ2-3
clone_size: NA
d_call: TRBD2
cdr3_nt: TGCGCCAGCAGCTTACTTGCTAGCGGGGGAACAGATACGCAGTATTTT
cdr3_aa: CASSLLASGGTDTQYF

v_call: TRBV5-4
j_call: TRBJ1-2
clone_size: NA
d_call: NA
cdr3_nt: TGTGCCAGCAGCTTGGCCTCAAATAACTATGGTTACACCTTC
cdr3_aa: CASSLASNNYGYTF

v_call: TRBV2
j_call: TRBJ2-7
clone_size: once
d_call: NA
cdr3_nt: TGTGCCAGCAGCCAAACTACGGCGGAATACTTC
cdr3_aa: CASSQTTAEYF

v_call: TRBV12-5
j_call: TRBJ1-1
clone_size: many
d_call: NA
cdr3_nt: TGTGCTAGTGGTCGAGCGTCGAATGAAGCTTTCTTT
cdr3_aa: CASGRASNEAFF

v_call: TRBV5-5
j_call: TRBJ1-5
clone_size: few
d_call: NA
cdr3_nt: TGTGCCAGCAGCTTGAACAACAATCAGCCCCAGCATTTT
cdr3_aa: CASSLNNNQPQHF

v_call: TRBV6-5
j_call: TRBJ1-5
clone_size: NA
d_call: TRBD1
cdr3_nt: TGTGCCAGCAGACGGGGACAGGGGACGTTGCAGCCCCAGCATTTT
cdr3_aa: CASRRGQGTLQPQHF

v_call: TRBV13
j_call: TRBJ1-4
clone_size: NA
d_call: NA
cdr3_nt: TGTGCCAGCAGCTTGTCATCTAGGGGCGGTGGACCTGCAACTAATGAAAAACTGTTTTTT
cdr3_aa: CASSLSSRGGGPATNEKLFF

v_call: TRBV12-5
j_call: TRBJ1-4
clone_size: NA
d_call: NA
cdr3_nt: TGTGCTAGTGGTCTGTATCTCGGGGAAAAACTGTTTTTT
cdr3_aa: CASGLYLGEKLFF

v_call: TRBV29-1
j_call: TRBJ2-3
clone_size: NA
d_call: TRBD1
cdr3_nt: TGCAGCGCCGGGACAGATAGCACAGATACGCAGTATTTT
cdr3_aa: CSAGTDSTDTQYF

v_call: TRBV4-3
j_call: TRBJ1-1
clone_size: NA
d_call: TRBD1
cdr3_nt: TGCGCCAGCAGCCAAGACCGATTCCAGGGGGGGAACACTGAAGCTTTCTTT
cdr3_aa: CASSQDRFQGGNTEAFF

v_call: TRBV5-1
j_call: TRBJ1-2
clone_size: NA
d_call: NA
cdr3_nt: TGCGCCAGCAGCTTGGATACAGGCATCGGCTACACTTTC
cdr3_aa: CASSLDTGIGYTF

v_call: TRBV7-2
j_call: TRBJ1-5
clone_size: NA
d_call: NA
cdr3_nt: TGTGCCAGCAGCTTAGATGGGGCTAGCAATCAGCCCCAGCATTTT
cdr3_aa: CASSLDGASNQPQHF

v_call: TRBV2
j_call: TRBJ1-6
clone_size: NA
d_call: TRBD1
cdr3_nt: TGTGCCAGCAGGGTTGGGACAGTAGATTCACCCCTCCACTTT
cdr3_aa: CASRVGTVDSPLHF

v_call: TRBV2
j_call: TRBJ1-1
clone_size: NA
d_call: NA
cdr3_nt: TGTGCCAGCAGTTTTTCACAGGTTAACACTGAAGCTTTCTTT
cdr3_aa: CASSFSQVNTEAFF

v_call: TRBV9
j_call: TRBJ1-1
clone_size: NA
d_call: TRBD1
cdr3_nt: TGTGCCAGCAGCCCCAGTAGGGGGACAGGAGAGAACACTGAAGCTTTCTTT
cdr3_aa: CASSPSRGTGENTEAFF

v_call: TRBV7-2
j_call: TRBJ1-3
clone_size: NA
d_call: NA
cdr3_nt: TGTGCCAGCAGCCTACAGACAGAACGAAACACCATATATTTT
cdr3_aa: CASSLQTERNTIYF